One and the same sample provided the 6 T cell receptor beta chains below, sequenced in a study of T cell responses to AZD1222 COVID-19 vaccine. TCRdb's copy holds only in-frame clones and misses some; the assay was immunoSEQ multiplex PCR. This table holds over 50,000 clones, 80% to 85% found once. Sample: peripheral blood, taken on day 0 of AZD1222 vaccination. Receptor source: an adult in good health.

V gene TRBV28 combines with J gene TRBJ2-2; 8 bases are shared with TRBD2. With V trimmed by 5 bases and J by 3 bases, 8 bases remained unmatched. Germline loops: CDR1 MDHEN, CDR2 SYDVKM. The CDR3 runs 16 residues. CDR3 nucleotides: TGTGCCAGCAGTCGAAGCGGGGGCCCTTACACCGGGGAGCTGTTTTTT. Protein product: CASSRSGGPYTGELFF.

J is TRBJ2-7 and V is TRBV3-1 (or the pseudogene TRBV3-2), with 11 bases that match TRBD2. There are 19 residues in the CDR3. After removal of 1 base from V and 5 bases from J, the junction contained 16 bases not matched to a gene. Per the germline V gene, CDR1 is LGHDT and CDR2 is YNNKEL (reference sequence). The CDR3 DNA reads as TGTGCCAGCAGCCAAGTGTGGGCTAGCGGGGGGCCCACCCAGCACGAGCAGTACTTC. Its protein is CASSQVWASGGPTQHEQYF.

The rearrangement uses TRBV7-2 and TRBJ2-5, with no clear D. There are 14 residues in the CDR3. CDR1 is SGHTA and CDR2 is FQGNSA in the germline V gene. Deletions cut 3 bases from V and 4 bases from J, with 12 bases between. CDR3 protein: CASSFGVAPETQYF. The CDR3 coding sequence is TGTGCCAGCAGCTTCGGCGTAGCCCCAGAGACCCAGTACTTC.

The gene calls are TRBV11-3 and TRBJ2-2; TRBD1 or TRBD2 may be the D gene (6 bases each). V was shortened by 5 bases and J by 5 bases, with 15 bases between the two germline ends. CDR3 size: 15 residues. CDR1 is SGHNT, CDR2 YENEEA, per germline. The CDR3 coding sequence is TGTGCCAGCAGCCTGTCTGGGGGGCGGACCGGGGAGCTGTTTTTT. Its protein is CASSLSGGRTGELFF. Using reference TRBV11-3 and TRBJ2-2 for the parts outside the CDR3, the full variable domain is EAGVVQSPRYKIIEKKQPVAFWCNPISGHNTLYWYLQNLGQGPELLIRYENEEAVDDSQLPKDRFSAERLKGVDSTLKIQPAELGDSAVYLCASSLSGGRTGELFFGEGSRLTVL.

The CDR3 spells CASSPTRSYGYTF. In DNA, the CDR3 is TGTGCCAGCAGCCCCACCCGGAGCTATGGCTACACCTTC. The chain uses TRBV9 and TRBJ1-2; D remains ambiguous. V was trimmed by 4 bases and J by 4 bases, leaving 11 bases between them. CDR3 length: 13 residues. Germline V CDR1 and CDR2: SGDLS, YYNGEE.

This clone was picked up one time. The chain carries TRBV6-6 and TRBJ2-2, with no clear D. V lost 2 bases to trimming and J lost 3 bases, with 7 bases between them. The germline gives CDR1 MNHNY, CDR2 SVGAGI (reference sequence). The CDR3 is 14 residues long. The CDR3 loop reads CASSYAPYTGELFF. CDR3 nucleotides: TGTGCCAGCAGTTACGCGCCCTACACCGGGGAGCTGTTTTTT.